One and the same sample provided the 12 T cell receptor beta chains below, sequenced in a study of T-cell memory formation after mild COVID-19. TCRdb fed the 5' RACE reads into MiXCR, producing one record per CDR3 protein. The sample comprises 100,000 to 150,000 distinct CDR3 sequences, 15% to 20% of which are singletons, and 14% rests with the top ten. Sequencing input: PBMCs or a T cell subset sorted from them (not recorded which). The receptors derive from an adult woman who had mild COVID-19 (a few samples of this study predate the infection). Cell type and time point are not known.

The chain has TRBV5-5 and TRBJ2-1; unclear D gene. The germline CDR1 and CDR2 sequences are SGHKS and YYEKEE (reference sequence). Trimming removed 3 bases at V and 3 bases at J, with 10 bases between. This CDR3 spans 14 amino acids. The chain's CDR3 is CASSSSIHYNEQFF. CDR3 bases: TGTGCCAGCAGCTCCTCGATACACTACAATGAGCAGTTCTTC. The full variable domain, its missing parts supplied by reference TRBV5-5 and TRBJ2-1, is DAGVTQSPTHLIKTRGQQVTLRCSPISGHKSVSWYQQVLGQGPQFIFQYYEKEERGRGNFPDRFSARQFPNYSSELNVNALLLGDSALYLCASSSSIHYNEQFFGPGTRLTVL.

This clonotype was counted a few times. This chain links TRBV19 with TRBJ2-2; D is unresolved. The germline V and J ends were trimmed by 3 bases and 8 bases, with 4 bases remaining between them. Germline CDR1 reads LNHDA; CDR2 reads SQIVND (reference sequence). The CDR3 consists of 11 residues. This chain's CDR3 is CASSIRGELFF. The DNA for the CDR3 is TGTGCCAGTAGTATTCGGGGGGAGCTGTTTTTT. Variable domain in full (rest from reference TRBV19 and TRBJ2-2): DGGITQSPKYLFRKEGQNVTLSCEQNLNHDAMYWYRQDPGQGLRLIYYSQIVNDFQKGDIAEGYSVSREKKESFPLTVTSAQKNPTAFYLCASSIRGELFFGEGSRLTVL.

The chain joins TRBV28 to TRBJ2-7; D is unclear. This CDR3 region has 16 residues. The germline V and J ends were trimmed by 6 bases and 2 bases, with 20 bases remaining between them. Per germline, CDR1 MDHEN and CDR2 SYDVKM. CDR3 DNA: TGTGCCAGCAGATCCACCTTCTTTCAGACCACCTACGAGCAGTACTTC. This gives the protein CASRSTFFQTTYEQYF.

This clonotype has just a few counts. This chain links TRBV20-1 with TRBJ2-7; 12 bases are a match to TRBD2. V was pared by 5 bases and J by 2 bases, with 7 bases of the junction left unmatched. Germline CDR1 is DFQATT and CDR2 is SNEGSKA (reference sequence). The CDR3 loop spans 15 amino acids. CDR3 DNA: TGCAGTGCTCCCCCCCTAGCGGGGGGGCCCTACGAGCAGTACTTC. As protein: CSAPPLAGGPYEQYF.

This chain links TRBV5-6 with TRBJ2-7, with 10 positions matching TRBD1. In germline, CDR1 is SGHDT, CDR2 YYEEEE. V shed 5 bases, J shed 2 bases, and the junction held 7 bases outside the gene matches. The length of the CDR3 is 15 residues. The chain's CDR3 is CASRETGGTPYEQYF. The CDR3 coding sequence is TGTGCCAGCAGGGAGACAGGGGGCACCCCCTACGAGCAGTACTTC.

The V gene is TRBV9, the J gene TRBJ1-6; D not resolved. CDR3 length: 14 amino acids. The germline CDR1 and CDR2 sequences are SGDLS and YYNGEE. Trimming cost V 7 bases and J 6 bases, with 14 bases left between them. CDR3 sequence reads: CASATRETNSPLHF. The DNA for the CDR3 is TGTGCCAGCGCAACCCGGGAAACTAATTCACCCCTCCACTTT.

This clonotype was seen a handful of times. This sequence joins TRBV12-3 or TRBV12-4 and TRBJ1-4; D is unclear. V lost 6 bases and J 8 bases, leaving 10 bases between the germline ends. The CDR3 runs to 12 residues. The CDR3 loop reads CASSQAVEKLFF. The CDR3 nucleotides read TGTGCCAGCAGCCAAGCGGTAGAAAAACTGTTTTTT.

As DNA, the CDR3 is TGTGCCAGCAGTACCCCCAGGGGCATCCCTTTGAATTCACCCCTCCACTTT. This gives the protein CASSTPRGIPLNSPLHF. V usage is TRBV6-6 and J usage is TRBJ1-6; possibly TRBD1 for D (6 bases). Trimming stripped 5 bases from V and 7 bases from J, with 21 bases between. Germline V CDR1 and CDR2: MNHNY, SVGAGI (reference sequence). The CDR3 is 17 residues long.

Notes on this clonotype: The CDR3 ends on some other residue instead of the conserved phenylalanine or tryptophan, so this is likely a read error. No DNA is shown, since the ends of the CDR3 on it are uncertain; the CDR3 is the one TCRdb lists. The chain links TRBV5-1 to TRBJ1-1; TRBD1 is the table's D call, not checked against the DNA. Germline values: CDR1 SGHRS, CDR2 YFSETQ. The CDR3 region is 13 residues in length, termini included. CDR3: CASSEGGTAIIVL.

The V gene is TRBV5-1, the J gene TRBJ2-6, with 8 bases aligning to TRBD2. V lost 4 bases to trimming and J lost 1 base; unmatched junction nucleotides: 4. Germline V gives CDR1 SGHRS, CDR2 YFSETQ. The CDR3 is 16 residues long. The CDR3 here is CASSHLAGSGANVLTF. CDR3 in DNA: TGCGCCAGCAGCCATTTAGCGGGGTCTGGGGCCAACGTCCTGACTTTC.

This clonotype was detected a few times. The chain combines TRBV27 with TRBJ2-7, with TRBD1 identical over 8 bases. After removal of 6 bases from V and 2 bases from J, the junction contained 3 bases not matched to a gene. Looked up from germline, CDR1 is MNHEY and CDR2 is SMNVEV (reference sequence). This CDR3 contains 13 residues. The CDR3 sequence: CASRRTGTYEQYF. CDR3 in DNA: TGTGCCAGCAGACGGACAGGGACCTACGAGCAGTACTTC.

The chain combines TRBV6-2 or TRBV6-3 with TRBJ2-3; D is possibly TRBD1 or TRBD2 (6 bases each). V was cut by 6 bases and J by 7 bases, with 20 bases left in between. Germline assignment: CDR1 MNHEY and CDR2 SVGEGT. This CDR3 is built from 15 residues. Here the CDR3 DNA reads TGTGCCAGCAGCCGAGGGGGGTCCGGGATGAATACGCAGTATTTT. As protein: CASSRGGSGMNTQYF.